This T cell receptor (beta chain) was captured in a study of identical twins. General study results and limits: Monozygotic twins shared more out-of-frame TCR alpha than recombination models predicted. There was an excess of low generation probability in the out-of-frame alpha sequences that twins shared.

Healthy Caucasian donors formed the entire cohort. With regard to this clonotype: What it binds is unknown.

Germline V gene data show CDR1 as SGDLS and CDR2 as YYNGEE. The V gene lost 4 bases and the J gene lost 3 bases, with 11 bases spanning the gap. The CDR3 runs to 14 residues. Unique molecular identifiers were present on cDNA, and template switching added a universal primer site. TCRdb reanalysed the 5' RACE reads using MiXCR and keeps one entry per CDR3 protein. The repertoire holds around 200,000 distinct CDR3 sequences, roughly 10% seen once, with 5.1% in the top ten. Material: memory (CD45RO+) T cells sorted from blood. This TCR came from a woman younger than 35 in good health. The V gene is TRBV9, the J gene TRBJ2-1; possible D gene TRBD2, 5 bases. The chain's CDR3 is CASSQRAVYNEQFF. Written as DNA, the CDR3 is TGTGCCAGCAGCCAGCGAGCGGTCTACAATGAGCAGTTCTTC.